Presented here are 30 T cell receptor beta chains from one specimen sequenced in a study of blood T cell repertoires in COVID-19. Sequenced by immunoSEQ multiplex PCR; TCRdb stores in-frame clones only, minus some. This sample yields about 95,000 clones, of which roughly 80% are seen a single time; around 27% belongs to the top ten. Input material: peripheral blood. Receptors originate from a man older than 75 with active or convalescent COVID-19.

This sequence joins TRBV3-1 (or the pseudogene TRBV3-2) and TRBJ2-1, with 8 bases identical to TRBD1. Trimming at V came to 0 bases and at J to 1 base, leaving 2 bases not matched to a gene. The germline V gene encodes CDR1 LGHDT and CDR2 YNNKEL (reference sequence). The CDR3 sequence is 16 residues long. The CDR3 region has the DNA TGTGCCAGCAGCCAAGAATGGACAGGGTCCTACAATGAGCAGTTCTTC. Amino acids: CASSQEWTGSYNEQFF.

In this sample, this clone turned up once. This chain joins TRBV19 and TRBJ2-3; D ambiguous. Germline V gene lookup returns CDR1 LNHDA and CDR2 SQIVND (reference sequence). This CDR3 has 14 amino acids. Trimming cost V 6 bases and J 3 bases, with 13 bases left between them. The DNA of the CDR3 is TGTGCCAGTAGGTATGGGCCCGTTACAGATACGCAGTATTTT. Protein sequence: CASRYGPVTDTQYF.

The J gene is TRBJ1-1, the V gene TRBV5-1; 7 bases match TRBD1. Per the germline V gene, CDR1 is SGHRS and CDR2 is YFSETQ. The trim removed 4 bases at V and 6 bases at J, leaving 9 bases unmatched. The CDR3 has 14 residues. The CDR3 region is CASSHGQDSAEAFF. CDR3 bases: TGCGCCAGCAGCCACGGACAGGACAGCGCTGAAGCTTTCTTT.

The chain employs TRBV7-8 and TRBJ2-5, with D possibly being TRBD2 (7 bases). Germline V gene lookup returns CDR1 SGHVS and CDR2 FQNEAQ. Between the trimmed V and J ends, which lost 3 bases and 5 bases, there was a span of 13 bases. This CDR3 contains 14 residues. DNA of the CDR3: TGTGCCAGCAGCTTCGCGGGGGCAGGGGAGACCCAGTACTTC. Its translation is CASSFAGAGETQYF.

The V gene is TRBV3-1 (or the pseudogene TRBV3-2), the J gene TRBJ1-1; 8 positions agree with TRBD1. V trimming: 8 bases; J trimming: 3 bases; junction bases outside the gene matches: 14. This CDR3 region has 16 residues. Germline V gene sequence: CDR1 LGHDT, CDR2 YNNKEL (reference sequence). The chain's CDR3 is CASEESTHRGYTEAFF. CDR3 DNA: TGTGCCAGCGAGGAATCTACTCACAGGGGGTACACTGAAGCTTTCTTT.

V usage is TRBV5-1 and J usage is TRBJ2-3; TRBD2 aligns across 12 bases. CDR3 size: 16 residues. With 2 bases clipped from V and 0 bases from J, the junction kept 1 base outside the gene matches. Germline values: CDR1 SGHRS, CDR2 YFSETQ. CDR3 nucleotide sequence: TGCGCCAGCAGCTTTCTAGCGGGGGGGAGCACAGATACGCAGTATTTT. Its protein product is CASSFLAGGSTDTQYF.

This rearrangement joins TRBV6-1 to TRBJ2-7; the match to TRBD1 covers 9 bases. V lost 3 bases, J lost 5 bases, and 5 bases stayed unmatched. CDR3 length equals 14 residues. The germline V gene encodes CDR1 MNHNS and CDR2 SASEGT. CDR3 sequence: CASSEGQGWDEQYF. In DNA form, the CDR3 reads TGTGCCAGCAGTGAGGGACAGGGTTGGGACGAGCAGTACTTC.

A single count supports this clone. J is TRBJ1-4 and V is TRBV19; D is perhaps TRBD1 (5 bases). V shed 5 bases and J shed 7 bases, with 14 bases lying between them. There are 14 residues in the CDR3. Germline V gene lookup returns CDR1 LNHDA and CDR2 SQIVND (reference sequence). The chain's CDR3 is CASSSRQGLEKLFF. CDR3 nucleotides: TGTGCCAGTAGTTCTCGCCAGGGCCTTGAAAAACTGTTTTTT.

This clone has a single count. The chain has TRBV19 and TRBJ2-5; possibly TRBD1 for D (6 bases). The CDR3 runs to 16 residues. Trimming stripped 2 bases from V and 5 bases from J, with 18 bases between. CDR1 is LNHDA and CDR2 is SQIVND in the germline V gene (reference sequence). The CDR3 nucleotides read TGTGCCAGTAGTATAACAGGGAAGGGACCGTGGGAGACCCAGTACTTC. Its protein is CASSITGKGPWETQYF.

The chain links TRBV11-2 to TRBJ1-1, with a possible D match to TRBD1 (6 bases). This CDR3 comprises 15 residues. With 7 bases removed from V and 4 bases from J, the gap between germline ends came to 19 bases. Germline-derived CDR1 and CDR2 are SGHAT and FQNNGV. CDR3 coding DNA: TGTGCCAGCAAAATGGGTCCCAGGGGACCCACTGAAGCTTTCTTT. Translating gives CASKMGPRGPTEAFF.

The chain joins TRBV7-9 to TRBJ2-5, with D perhaps TRBD2 (7 bases). There are 13 residues in the CDR3. V was trimmed by 8 bases and J by 5 bases, leaving 15 bases between them. Germline V gene sequence: CDR1 SEHNR, CDR2 FQNEAQ (reference sequence). This chain's CDR3 is CASEGGSLETQYF. CDR3 DNA: TGTGCCAGCGAGGGGGGGTCCTTGGAGACCCAGTACTTC.

The chain has TRBV27 and TRBJ1-5; D gene uncertain. The V end lost 0 bases, the J end lost 5 bases, and 11 bases lay between the germline ends. Germline CDR1 and CDR2: MNHEY and SMNVEV (reference sequence). The CDR3 is 15 amino acids. CDR3 sequence: CASSLSNPGDQPQHF. The CDR3 DNA is TGTGCCAGCAGTTTATCGAACCCCGGGGATCAGCCCCAGCATTTT.

This clone was detected a few times. V is TRBV12-3 or TRBV12-4 and J is TRBJ1-1; D call uncertain. The V end lost 6 bases, the J end lost 0 bases, and 8 bases lay between the germline ends. This CDR3 comprises 13 residues. CDR3 amino acids: CASRRGLNTEAFF. In DNA, the CDR3 is TGTGCCAGCAGGAGAGGGTTGAACACTGAAGCTTTCTTT.

In this sample, this clone turned up a few times. The CDR3 DNA sequence: TGTGCCAGCAGCTCGTCGGGTTTCCGAGTACCCCAGCATTTT. Its translation is CASSSSGFRVPQHF. The rearrangement uses TRBV27 and TRBJ1-5, with no clear D. With 6 bases removed from V and 10 bases from J, the gap between germline ends came to 19 bases. The CDR3 covers 14 residues. Per germline, CDR1 MNHEY and CDR2 SMNVEV (reference sequence).

The V and J genes are TRBV14 and TRBJ1-3; D is perhaps TRBD1 (6 bases). This CDR3 is 15 amino acids long. V was trimmed by 2 bases and J by 4 bases, leaving 12 bases between them. CDR1 is SGHDN and CDR2 is FVKESK in the germline V gene. In DNA form, the CDR3 reads TGTGCCAGCAGCCAAAAAGGACAGCCGGGAAACACCATATATTTT. This translates into CASSQKGQPGNTIYF. Variable domain in full (rest from reference TRBV14 and TRBJ1-3): EAGVTQFPSHSVIEKGQTVTLRCDPISGHDNLYWYRRVMGKEIKFLLHFVKESKQDESGMPNNRFLAERTGGTYSTLKVQPAELEDSGVYFCASSQKGQPGNTIYFGEGSWLTVV.

Only a few counts were recorded for this clone. The rearrangement joins TRBV7-2 to TRBJ2-5; a possible D gene is TRBD1 (6 bases). Germline CDR1 reads SGHTA; CDR2 reads FQGNSA. V lost 1 base and J 5 bases, leaving 14 bases between the germline ends. CDR3 length: 15 residues. The CDR3 DNA reads TGTGCCAGCAGCTTAGTAGCAGGGGTAGAGGAGACCCAGTACTTC. Translating gives CASSLVAGVEETQYF.

This sequence joins TRBV7-8 and TRBJ1-3, with a possible D match to TRBD1 (5 bases). V lost 5 bases and J lost 1, with 9 bases in between. The CDR3 is made up of 14 amino acids. Per germline, CDR1 SGHVS and CDR2 FQNEAQ. The CDR3 reads CASSDGGSGNTIYF. The CDR3 DNA is TGTGCCAGCAGCGACGGGGGGTCTGGAAACACCATATATTTT.

The chain is built from TRBV6-2 or TRBV6-3 and TRBJ1-1; no definite D call. Germline V gene sequence: CDR1 MNHEY, CDR2 SVGEGT. Deletions cut 2 bases from V and 11 bases from J, with 9 bases between. This CDR3 has 11 amino acids. CDR3 sequence: CASSYRGGAFF. CDR3 coding DNA: TGTGCCAGCAGTTACCGGGGTGGGGCTTTCTTT.

The V gene is TRBV18, the J gene TRBJ1-3, with D perhaps TRBD1 (6 bases). Trimming took 9 bases from V and 0 from J, leaving 24 bases between them. The CDR3 is made up of 18 amino acids. Germline V gene lookup returns CDR1 KGHSH and CDR2 LQKENI. DNA of the CDR3: TGTGCCAGTTCCTCCGACTACAGGGCCTTTTTCTCTGGAAACACCATATATTTT. Amino acids: CASSSDYRAFFSGNTIYF.

The V and J genes are TRBV29-1 and TRBJ1-5; D unresolved. The CDR3 is 14 amino acids. The germline V and J ends were trimmed by 6 bases and 4 bases, with 16 bases remaining between them. The germline V gene has CDR1 SQVTM and CDR2 ANQGSEA. CDR3 sequence: CSVLEGGKNQPQHF. In DNA form, the CDR3 reads TGCAGCGTGCTGGAGGGAGGCAAGAATCAGCCCCAGCATTTT.

The chain carries TRBV5-1 and TRBJ2-3; 15 positions agree with TRBD2. There are 17 residues in the CDR3. Germline V lookup: CDR1 SGHRS, CDR2 YFSETQ. Trimming took 5 bases from V and 2 from J; bases not matched to a gene: 6. The CDR3 nucleotides read TGCGCCAGCAGGTCGGGACTAGCGGGGGGTCTCACAGATACGCAGTATTTT. This gives the protein CASRSGLAGGLTDTQYF. The variable domain in full, completed from reference TRBV5-1 and TRBJ2-3, reads KAGVTQTPRYLIKTRGQQVTLSCSPISGHRSVSWYQQTPGQGLQFLFEYFSETQRNKGNFPGRFSGRQFSNSRSEMNVSTLELGDSALYLCASRSGLAGGLTDTQYFGPGTRLTVL.

This chain links TRBV7-9 with TRBJ1-4; TRBD1 matches 7 bases. V shed 5 bases, J shed 3 bases, and the junction held 3 bases outside the gene matches. The V gene's germline CDR1 is SEHNR and CDR2 FQNEAQ (reference sequence). The CDR3 length is 14 residues. The CDR3 bases are TGTGCCAGCAGCCCTGGGACAGCTAATGAAAAACTGTTTTTT. Encoded protein: CASSPGTANEKLFF. Combining the CDR3 with reference TRBV7-9 and TRBJ1-4 gives the whole variable domain DTGVSQNPRHKITKRGQNVTFRCDPISEHNRLYWYRQTLGQGPEFLTYFQNEAQLEKSRLLSDRFSAERPKGSFSTLEIQRTEQGDSAMYLCASSPGTANEKLFFGSGTQLSVL.

This chain uses TRBV18 with TRBJ2-3, with unresolved D. Germline V lookup: CDR1 KGHSH, CDR2 LQKENI. This CDR3 spans 15 amino acids. With 6 bases removed from V and 0 bases from J, the gap between germline ends came to 13 bases. In nucleotides, the CDR3 is TGTGCCAGCTCGCCCAGGCTCAAGAGCACAGATACGCAGTATTTT. Its protein is CASSPRLKSTDTQYF.

The gene calls are TRBV29-1 and TRBJ2-3, with TRBD2 identical over 10 bases. CDR3 length equals 15 residues. V lost 3 bases to trimming and J lost 4 bases; unmatched junction nucleotides: 7. Germline V gene lookup returns CDR1 SQVTM and CDR2 ANQGSEA. In DNA form, the CDR3 reads TGCAGCGTTGAGGGCGGAGCGGGGGGGGCAGATACGCAGTATTTT. Amino acid sequence: CSVEGGAGGADTQYF.

This chain links TRBV4-1 with TRBJ1-5; D call uncertain. The CDR3 covers 15 residues. CDR1 is MGHRA, CDR2 YSYEKL, per germline. V lost 2 bases, J lost 5 bases, and 13 bases lay in between. The CDR3 sequence is CASSQNAARDQPQHF. DNA of the CDR3: TGCGCCAGCAGCCAAAACGCTGCTCGGGATCAGCCCCAGCATTTT.

The V and J genes are TRBV7-9 and TRBJ2-7; D gene ambiguous. Germline V CDR1 and CDR2: SEHNR, FQNEAQ (reference sequence). This CDR3 has 12 residues. V lost 5 bases, J lost 4 bases, and 9 bases lay in between. The CDR3 nucleotides read TGTGCCAGCAGCCGACATCCATACGAGCAGTACTTC. Protein: CASSRHPYEQYF.

The V gene is TRBV20-1, the J gene TRBJ1-1, with D perhaps matching TRBD1 (5 bases). Germline-derived CDR1 and CDR2 are DFQATT and SNEGSKA (reference sequence). The V end lost 4 bases, the J end lost 8 bases, and 11 bases lay between the germline ends. The length of the CDR3 is 11 residues. CDR3 sequence: CSATGPGEAFF. In DNA form, the CDR3 reads TGCAGTGCTACAGGGCCTGGGGAAGCTTTCTTT.

This clone came up once. The gene calls are TRBV10-3 and TRBJ1-4; D uncertain. Germline lookup yields CDR1 ENHRY and CDR2 SYGVKD. The CDR3 totals 13 residues. The V end was cut by 8 bases, the J end by 8 bases, with 15 bases between. CDR3 sequence (DNA): TGTGCCATCGGTAGTGAGGTGCGCGAAAAACTGTTTTTT. Translating it yields CAIGSEVREKLFF.

The chain links TRBV5-6 to TRBJ2-3; the match to TRBD1 covers 10 bases. V shed 0 bases, J shed 3 bases, and the junction held 7 bases outside the gene matches. The germline CDR1 and CDR2 sequences are SGHDT and YYEEEE. The CDR3 runs 17 residues. The CDR3 spells CASSLGTGQGGTDTQYF. The CDR3 bases are TGTGCCAGCAGCTTGGGAACTGGACAGGGGGGGACAGATACGCAGTATTTT.

The chain joins TRBV11-3 to TRBJ2-3, with TRBD1 matching 10 bases. The germline gives CDR1 SGHNT, CDR2 YENEEA. Trimming at V came to 3 bases and at J to 7 bases, leaving 4 bases not matched to a gene. The CDR3 is 14 residues long. For the CDR3, the DNA is TGTGCCAGCAGCTTCGGGACAGGGGATAATACGCAGTATTTT. It is translated as CASSFGTGDNTQYF.